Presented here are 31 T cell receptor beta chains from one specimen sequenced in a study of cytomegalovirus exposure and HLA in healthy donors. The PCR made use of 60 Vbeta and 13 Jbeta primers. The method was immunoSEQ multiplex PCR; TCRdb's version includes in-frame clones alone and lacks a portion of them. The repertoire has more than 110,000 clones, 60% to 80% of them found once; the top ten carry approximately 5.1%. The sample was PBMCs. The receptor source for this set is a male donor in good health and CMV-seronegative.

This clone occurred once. The chain's CDR3 is CASSGLYEQYF. CDR3 sequence (DNA): TGTGCCAGCAGCGGACTCTACGAGCAGTACTTC. J is TRBJ2-7 and V is TRBV2; a possible D gene is TRBD2 (5 bases). The CDR3 is 11 amino acids. V gave up 6 bases and J gave up 3 bases, with 6 bases separating them. Germline CDR1 reads SNHLY; CDR2 reads FYNNEI.

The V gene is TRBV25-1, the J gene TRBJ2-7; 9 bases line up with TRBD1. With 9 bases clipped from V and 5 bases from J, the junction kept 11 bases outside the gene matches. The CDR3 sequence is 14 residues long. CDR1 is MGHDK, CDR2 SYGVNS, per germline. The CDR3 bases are TGTGCCAGTCAACCGACAGGGGGAGGAGACGAGCAGTACTTC. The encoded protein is CASQPTGGGDEQYF.

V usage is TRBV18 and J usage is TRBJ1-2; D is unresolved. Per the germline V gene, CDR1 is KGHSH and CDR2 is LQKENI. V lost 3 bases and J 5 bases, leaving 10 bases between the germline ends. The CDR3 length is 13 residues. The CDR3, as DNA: TGTGCCAGCTCACCGGAGGGCGATTATGGCTACACCTTC. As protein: CASSPEGDYGYTF.

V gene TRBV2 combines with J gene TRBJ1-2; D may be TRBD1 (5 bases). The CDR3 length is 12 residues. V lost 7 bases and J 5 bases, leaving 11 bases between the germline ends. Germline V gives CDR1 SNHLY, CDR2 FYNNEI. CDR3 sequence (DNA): TGTGCCAGCACCCCAGGGTTGTATGGCTACACCTTC. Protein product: CASTPGLYGYTF.

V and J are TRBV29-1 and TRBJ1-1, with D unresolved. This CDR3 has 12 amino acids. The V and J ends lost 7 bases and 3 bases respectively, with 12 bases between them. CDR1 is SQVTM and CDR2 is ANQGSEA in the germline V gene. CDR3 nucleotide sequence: TGCAGCGGTCGAGGTGGATACACTGAAGCTTTCTTT. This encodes CSGRGGYTEAFF. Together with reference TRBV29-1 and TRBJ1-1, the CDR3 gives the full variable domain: SAVISQKPSRDICQRGTSLTIQCQVDSQVTMMFWYRQQPGQSLTLIATANQGSEATYESGFVIDKFPISRPNLTFSTLTVSNMSPEDSSIYLCSGRGGYTEAFFGQGTRLTVV.

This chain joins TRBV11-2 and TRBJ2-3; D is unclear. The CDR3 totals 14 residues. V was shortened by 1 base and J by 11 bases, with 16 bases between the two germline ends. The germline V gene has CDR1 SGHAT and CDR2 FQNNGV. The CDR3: CASSLVSSGLWQYF. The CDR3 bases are TGTGCCAGCAGCTTAGTTAGTAGTGGTCTCTGGCAGTATTTT. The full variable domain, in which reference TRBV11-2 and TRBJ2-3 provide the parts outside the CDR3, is EAGVAQSPRYKIIEKRQSVAFWCNPISGHATLYWYQQILGQGPKLLIQFQNNGVVDDSQLPKDRFSAERLKGVDSTLKIQPAKLEDSAVYLCASSLVSSGLWQYFGPGTRLTVL.

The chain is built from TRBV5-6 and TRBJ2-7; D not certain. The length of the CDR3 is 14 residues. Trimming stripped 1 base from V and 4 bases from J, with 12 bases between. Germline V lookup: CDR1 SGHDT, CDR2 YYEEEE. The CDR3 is CASSLSASHYEQYF. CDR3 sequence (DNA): TGTGCCAGCAGCTTGAGCGCCTCCCATTACGAGCAGTACTTC.

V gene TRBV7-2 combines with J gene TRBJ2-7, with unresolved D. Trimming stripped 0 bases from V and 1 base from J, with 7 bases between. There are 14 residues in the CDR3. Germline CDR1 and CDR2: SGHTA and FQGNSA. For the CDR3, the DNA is TGTGCCAGCAGCTTAGCATTAACTTCCTACGAGCAGTACTTC. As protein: CASSLALTSYEQYF.

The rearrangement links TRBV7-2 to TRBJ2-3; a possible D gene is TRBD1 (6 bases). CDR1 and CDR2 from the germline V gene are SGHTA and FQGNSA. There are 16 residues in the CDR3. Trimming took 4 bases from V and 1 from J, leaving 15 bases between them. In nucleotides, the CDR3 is TGTGCCAGCAGCTCCCGACTTCGACAGGGCACAGATACGCAGTATTTT. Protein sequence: CASSSRLRQGTDTQYF.

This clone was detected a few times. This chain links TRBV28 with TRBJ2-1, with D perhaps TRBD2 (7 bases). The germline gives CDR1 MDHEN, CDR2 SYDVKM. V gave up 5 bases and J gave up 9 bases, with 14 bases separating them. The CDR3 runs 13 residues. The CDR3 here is CASSTGGRSEQFF. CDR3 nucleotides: TGTGCCAGCAGTACCGGGGGGCGGAGTGAGCAGTTCTTC. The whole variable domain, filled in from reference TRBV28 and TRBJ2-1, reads DVKVTQSSRYLVKRTGEKVFLECVQDMDHENMFWYRQDPGLGLRLIYFSYDVKMKEKGDIPEGYSVSREKKERFSLILESASTNQTSMYLCASSTGGRSEQFFGPGTRLTVL.

The CDR3 sequence: CASSQAYRGLGDTQYF. CDR3 DNA: TGCGCCAGCAGCCAAGCCTACAGGGGGCTGGGGGATACGCAGTATTTT. The rearrangement joins TRBV4-3 to TRBJ2-3; TRBD1 matches at 9 bases. J was trimmed by 6 bases and V by 1 base; bases with no gene match: 8. This CDR3 spans 16 amino acids. From germline, CDR1 is LGHNA and CDR2 YSLEER.

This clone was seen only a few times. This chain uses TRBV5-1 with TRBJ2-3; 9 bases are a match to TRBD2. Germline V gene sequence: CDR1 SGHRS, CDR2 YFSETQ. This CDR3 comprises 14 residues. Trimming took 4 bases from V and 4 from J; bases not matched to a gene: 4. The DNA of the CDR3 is TGCGCCAGCAGCGTCGAGCGGGGGGCAGATACGCAGTATTTT. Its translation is CASSVERGADTQYF. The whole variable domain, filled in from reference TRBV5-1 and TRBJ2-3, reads KAGVTQTPRYLIKTRGQQVTLSCSPISGHRSVSWYQQTPGQGLQFLFEYFSETQRNKGNFPGRFSGRQFSNSRSEMNVSTLELGDSALYLCASSVERGADTQYFGPGTRLTVL.

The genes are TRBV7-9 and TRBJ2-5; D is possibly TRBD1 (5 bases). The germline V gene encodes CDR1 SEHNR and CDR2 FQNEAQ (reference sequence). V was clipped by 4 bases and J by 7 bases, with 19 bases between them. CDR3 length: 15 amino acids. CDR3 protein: CASSSAGHSEGTQYF. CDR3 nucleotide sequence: TGTGCCAGCAGCTCAGCCGGACACTCCGAAGGGACCCAGTACTTC.

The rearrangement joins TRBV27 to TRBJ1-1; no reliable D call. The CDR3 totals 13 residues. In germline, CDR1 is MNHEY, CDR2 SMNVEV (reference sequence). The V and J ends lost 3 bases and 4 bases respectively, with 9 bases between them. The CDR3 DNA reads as TGTGCCAGCAGTTTTAGGACTTCCACTGAAGCTTTCTTT. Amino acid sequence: CASSFRTSTEAFF.

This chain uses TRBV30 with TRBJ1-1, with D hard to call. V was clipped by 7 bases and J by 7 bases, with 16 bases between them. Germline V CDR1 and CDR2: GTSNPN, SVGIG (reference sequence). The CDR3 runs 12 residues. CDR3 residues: CASTGIFNEAFF. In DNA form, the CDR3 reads TGTGCCTCTACGGGGATTTTCAATGAAGCTTTCTTT.

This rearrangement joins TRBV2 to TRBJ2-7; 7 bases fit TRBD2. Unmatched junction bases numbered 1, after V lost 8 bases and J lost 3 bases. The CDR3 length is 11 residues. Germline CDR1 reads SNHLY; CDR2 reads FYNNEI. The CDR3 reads CASGGGYEQYF. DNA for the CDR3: TGTGCCAGCGGGGGGGGCTACGAGCAGTACTTC.

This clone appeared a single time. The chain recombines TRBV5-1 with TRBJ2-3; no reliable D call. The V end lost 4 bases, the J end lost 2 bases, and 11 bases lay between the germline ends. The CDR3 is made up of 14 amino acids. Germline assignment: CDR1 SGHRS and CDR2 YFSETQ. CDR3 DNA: TGCGCCAGCAGCCCCGAAACAAACACAGATACGCAGTATTTT. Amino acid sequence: CASSPETNTDTQYF.

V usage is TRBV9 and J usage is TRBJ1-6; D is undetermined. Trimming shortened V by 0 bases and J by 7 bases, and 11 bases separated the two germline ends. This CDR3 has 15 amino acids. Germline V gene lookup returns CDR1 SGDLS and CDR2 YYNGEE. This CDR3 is CASSVEGVRNSPLHF. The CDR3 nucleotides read TGTGCCAGCAGCGTAGAGGGAGTCAGAAATTCACCCCTCCACTTT.

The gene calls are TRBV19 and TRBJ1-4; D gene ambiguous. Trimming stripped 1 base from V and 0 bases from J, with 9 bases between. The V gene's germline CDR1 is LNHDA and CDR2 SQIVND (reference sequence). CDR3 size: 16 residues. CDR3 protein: CASSIVGRATNEKLFF. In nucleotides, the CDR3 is TGTGCCAGTAGTATAGTTGGCCGGGCAACTAATGAAAAACTGTTTTTT.

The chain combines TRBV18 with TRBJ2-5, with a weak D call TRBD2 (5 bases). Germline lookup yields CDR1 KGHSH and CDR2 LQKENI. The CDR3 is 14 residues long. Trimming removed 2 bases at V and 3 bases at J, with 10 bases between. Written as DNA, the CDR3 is TGTGCCAGCTCACCAGATTTCGGGGAAGAGACCCAGTACTTC. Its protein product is CASSPDFGEETQYF.

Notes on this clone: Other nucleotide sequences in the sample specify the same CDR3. This CDR3 reads CASSSSGTENEKLFF. In DNA, the CDR3 is TGTGCCAGCAGTTCCTCCGGGACAGAGAACGAAAAACTGTTTTTT. The genes are TRBV28 and TRBJ1-4; 7 nucleotides align to TRBD1. In germline, CDR1 is MDHEN, CDR2 SYDVKM. This CDR3 comprises 15 residues. Losses at the gene ends were 4 bases for V and 8 bases for J; bases not matched to a gene: 10.

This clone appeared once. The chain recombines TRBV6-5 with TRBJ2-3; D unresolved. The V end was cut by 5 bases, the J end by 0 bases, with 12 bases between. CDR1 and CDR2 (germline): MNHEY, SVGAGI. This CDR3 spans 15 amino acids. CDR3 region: CASSPRFSSTDTQYF. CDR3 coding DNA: TGTGCCAGCAGTCCCCGGTTCTCTAGCACAGATACGCAGTATTTT.

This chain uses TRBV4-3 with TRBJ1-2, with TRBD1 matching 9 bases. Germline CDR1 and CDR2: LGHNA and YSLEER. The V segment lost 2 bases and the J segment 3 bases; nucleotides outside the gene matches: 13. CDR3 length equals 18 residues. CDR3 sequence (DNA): TGCGCCAGCAGCCAAACTCTCTTAGTTAGGGACAGGGACTATGGCTACACCTTC. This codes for CASSQTLLVRDRDYGYTF.

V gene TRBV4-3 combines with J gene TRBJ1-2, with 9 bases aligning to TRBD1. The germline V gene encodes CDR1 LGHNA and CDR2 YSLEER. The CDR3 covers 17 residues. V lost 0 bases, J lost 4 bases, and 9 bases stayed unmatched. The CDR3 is CASSQDGTGRDLYGYTF. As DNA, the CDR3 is TGCGCCAGCAGCCAAGACGGGACAGGGCGAGACCTCTATGGCTACACCTTC.

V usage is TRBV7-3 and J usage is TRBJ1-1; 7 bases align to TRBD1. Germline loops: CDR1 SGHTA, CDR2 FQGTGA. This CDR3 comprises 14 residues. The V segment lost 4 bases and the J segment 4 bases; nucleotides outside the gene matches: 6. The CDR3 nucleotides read TGTGCCAGCAGCTCTACAGGGGAAGGCACTGAAGCTTTCTTT. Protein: CASSSTGEGTEAFF.

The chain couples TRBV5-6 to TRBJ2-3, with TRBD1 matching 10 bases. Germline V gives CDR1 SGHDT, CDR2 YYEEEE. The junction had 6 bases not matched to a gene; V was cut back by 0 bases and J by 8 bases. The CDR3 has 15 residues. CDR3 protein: CASSLAGQGIPTQYF. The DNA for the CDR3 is TGTGCCAGCAGCTTGGCGGGACAGGGGATCCCTACGCAGTATTTT.

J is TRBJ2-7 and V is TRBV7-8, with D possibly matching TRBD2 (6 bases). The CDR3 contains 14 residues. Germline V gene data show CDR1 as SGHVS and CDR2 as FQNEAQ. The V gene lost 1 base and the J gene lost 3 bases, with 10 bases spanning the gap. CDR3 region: CASSLGRGIYEQYF. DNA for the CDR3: TGTGCCAGCAGCTTAGGACGCGGGATCTACGAGCAGTACTTC.

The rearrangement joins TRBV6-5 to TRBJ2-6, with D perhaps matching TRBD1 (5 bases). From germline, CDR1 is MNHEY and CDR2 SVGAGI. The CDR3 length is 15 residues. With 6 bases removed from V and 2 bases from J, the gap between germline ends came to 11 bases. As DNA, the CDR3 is TGTGCCAGCAGAACCCAACAGGCTGGGGCCAACGTCCTGACTTTC. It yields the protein CASRTQQAGANVLTF.

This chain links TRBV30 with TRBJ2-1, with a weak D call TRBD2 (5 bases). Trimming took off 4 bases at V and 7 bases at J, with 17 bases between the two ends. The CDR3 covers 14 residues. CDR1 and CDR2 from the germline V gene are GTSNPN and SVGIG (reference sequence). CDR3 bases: TGTGCCTGGACCCTCGGGGTCTACCCGAATGAGCAGTTCTTC. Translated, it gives CAWTLGVYPNEQFF.

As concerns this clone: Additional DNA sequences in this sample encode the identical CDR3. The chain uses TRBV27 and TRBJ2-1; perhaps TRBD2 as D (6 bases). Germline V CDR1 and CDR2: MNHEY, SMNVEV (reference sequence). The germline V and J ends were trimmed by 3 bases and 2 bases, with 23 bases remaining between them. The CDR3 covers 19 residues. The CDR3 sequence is CASSLEFPFSGLAYNEQFF. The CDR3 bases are TGTGCCAGCAGTTTGGAATTCCCCTTCTCGGGACTGGCCTACAATGAGCAGTTCTTC.

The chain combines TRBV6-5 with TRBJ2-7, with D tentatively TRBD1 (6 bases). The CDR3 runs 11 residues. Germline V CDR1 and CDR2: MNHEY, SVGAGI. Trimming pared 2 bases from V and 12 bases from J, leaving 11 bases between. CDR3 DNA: TGTGCCAGCAGTTACACGGGACACCGGTACTTC. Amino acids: CASSYTGHRYF.